The 15 T cell receptor beta chains below come from one sample, sequenced in a study of blood T cells in healthy people across ages. The use of a sample-barcoded 5' primer and a J-beta primer mix characterized a second PCR of about 7 to 12 cycles. TCRdb used MiXCR to reprocess the 5' RACE reads, holding one entry per CDR3 protein. The sample carries 500,000 to 700,000 distinct CDR3 sequences, approximately 30% recorded once. Input material: blood. These receptors were taken from a woman over 75 in good health.

V and J are TRBV7-2 and TRBJ1-6; D call uncertain. The V gene lost 2 bases and the J gene lost 14 bases, with 19 bases spanning the gap. The CDR3 spans 15 residues. Germline CDR1 reads SGHTA; CDR2 reads FQGNSA. CDR3 protein: CASSLLLTGYGALHF. The DNA for the CDR3 is TGTGCCAGCAGCTTACTCCTAACGGGGTACGGAGCCCTCCACTTT.

This clonotype was counted many times. The rearrangement joins TRBV20-1 to TRBJ2-3; TRBD1 aligns across 8 bases. The V gene end was trimmed by 0 bases and the J gene end by 3 bases; junction bases not matched to a gene: 5. The CDR3 covers 15 residues. From germline, CDR1 is DFQATT and CDR2 SNEGSKA (reference sequence). CDR3 protein: CSAREWTGLTDTQYF. CDR3 nucleotides: TGCAGTGCTAGAGAGTGGACAGGGTTAACAGATACGCAGTATTTT.

The J gene is TRBJ1-5, the V gene TRBV20-1; the D is unclear. V lost 3 bases and J 8 bases, leaving 20 bases between the germline ends. Germline CDR1 is DFQATT and CDR2 is SNEGSKA (reference sequence). The CDR3 runs to 15 residues. The CDR3 is CSASTGNGEWEPQHF. CDR3 nucleotide sequence: TGCAGTGCTAGCACCGGGAACGGGGAGTGGGAGCCCCAGCATTTT.

The count of this clonotype is one. This may stem from a read error, because a much larger clone lies one nucleotide away. This chain's CDR3 is CASSFSGGRNEQFF. CDR3 in DNA: TGTGCCAGCAGCTTTAGCGGGGGGAGGAATGAGCAGTTCTTC. The V gene is TRBV11-1, the J gene TRBJ2-1, with 10 bases lining up with TRBD2. The V and J ends lost 3 bases and 7 bases, in that order; junction bases with no gene match: 3. The CDR3 runs 14 residues. CDR1 is SGHAT, CDR2 FQDESV, per germline (reference sequence). The whole variable domain, remainder taken from reference TRBV11-1 and TRBJ2-1, is EAEVAQSPRYKITEKSQAVAFWCDPISGHATLYWYRQILGQGPELLVQFQDESVVDDSQLPKDRFSAERLKGVDSTLKIQPAELGDSAMYLCASSFSGGRNEQFFGPGTRLTVL.

CDR3 sequence (DNA): TGCGCCAGCAGCCCTCGGGGCGCTACCTACGAGCAGTACTTC. Amino acid sequence: CASSPRGATYEQYF. The V and J genes are TRBV5-1 and TRBJ2-7, with D perhaps being TRBD1 or TRBD2 (5 bases each). The V gene lost 4 bases and the J gene lost 2 bases, with 13 bases spanning the gap. CDR1 and CDR2 (germline): SGHRS, YFSETQ. The CDR3 is 14 amino acids. The variable domain in full, with the rest retrieved from reference TRBV5-1 and TRBJ2-7, is KAGVTQTPRYLIKTRGQQVTLSCSPISGHRSVSWYQQTPGQGLQFLFEYFSETQRNKGNFPGRFSGRQFSNSRSEMNVSTLELGDSALYLCASSPRGATYEQYFGPGTRLTVT.

This clonotype was seen at least ten times. The V and J genes are TRBV3-1 and TRBJ2-3; 7 bases align to TRBD2. V was pared by 0 bases and J by 5 bases, with 5 bases of the junction left unmatched. The CDR3 consists of 15 residues. The germline gives CDR1 LGHDT, CDR2 YNNKEL (reference sequence). For the CDR3, the DNA is TGTGCCAGCAGCCAAGAAGCGGGGCCAGTAGATACGCAGTATTTT. Translation gives CASSQEAGPVDTQYF.

The chain recombines TRBV20-1 with TRBJ1-6, with 8 bases that match TRBD1. V was clipped by 2 bases and J by 8 bases; unmatched bases: 8. The CDR3 is made up of 15 amino acids. CDR1 and CDR2 from the germline V gene are DFQATT and SNEGSKA (reference sequence). The DNA of the CDR3 is TGCAGTGCTAGAAGGACAGGGTTTGATCATTCACCCCTCCACTTT. Protein sequence: CSARRTGFDHSPLHF.

The rearrangement joins TRBV20-1 to TRBJ2-2; 9 nucleotides agree with TRBD1. The CDR3 spans 15 residues. V shed 5 bases, J shed 6 bases, and the junction held 10 bases outside the gene matches. Germline CDR1 DFQATT, CDR2 SNEGSKA (reference sequence). CDR3 nucleotides: TGCAGTGCTGGTTCGGGACAGGGAAGCCCCGGGGAGCTGTTTTTT. Translation: CSAGSGQGSPGELFF.

This clonotype was seen repeatedly, ten times or more. This chain uses TRBV28 with TRBJ2-1, with D perhaps TRBD1 (7 bases). Germline CDR1 reads MDHEN; CDR2 reads SYDVKM. Trimming shortened V by 7 bases and J by 7 bases, and 17 bases separated the two germline ends. The CDR3 has 14 amino acids. The CDR3 reads CASTYETGRNEQFF. In DNA, the CDR3 is TGTGCCAGCACGTATGAGACAGGGAGGAATGAGCAGTTCTTC.

This clonotype has just a few counts. The V and J genes are TRBV7-2 and TRBJ2-5; TRBD2 aligns across 11 bases. The CDR3 spans 14 residues. V was pared by 4 bases and J by 11 bases, with 9 bases of the junction left unmatched. Germline V gene lookup returns CDR1 SGHTA and CDR2 FQGNSA. This CDR3 reads CASSSGTSGGEQYF. CDR3 nucleotide sequence: TGTGCCAGCAGCTCCGGGACTAGCGGTGGTGAGCAGTACTTC.

The chain joins TRBV5-1 to TRBJ2-1; 8 positions match TRBD2. The J call is uncertain, as TRBJ2-7 better fits the DNA end. The germline V gene has CDR1 SGHRS and CDR2 YFSETQ. This CDR3 is 16 amino acids long. CDR3 in amino acids: CASSLAGGAAYNEQYF. For the CDR3, the DNA is TGCGCCAGCAGCTTGGCCGGGGGGGCCGCCTACAATGAGCAGTACTTC.

This clonotype was seen only a few times. The V call is TRBV10-2, the J call TRBJ1-6; D is unresolved. Trimming pared 0 bases from V and 9 bases from J, leaving 3 bases between. Per the germline V gene, CDR1 is WSHSY and CDR2 is SAAADI. The CDR3 length is 12 residues. DNA for the CDR3: TGCGCCAGCAGTGAGTCTGGTTCACCCCTCCACTTT. Translating it yields CASSESGSPLHF.

The table lists this clonotype with many counts. V and J are TRBV6-6 and TRBJ2-3; 9 bases align to TRBD2. The CDR3 covers 16 residues. Germline V gives CDR1 MNHNY, CDR2 SVGAGI (reference sequence). V was clipped by 3 bases and J by 2 bases; unmatched bases: 6. In DNA, the CDR3 is TGTGCCAGCAGTTATATTAGCGGGGGCCCCACAGATACGCAGTATTTT. It encodes CASSYISGGPTDTQYF.

This clonotype was recorded many times. The chain employs TRBV20-1 and TRBJ2-5; 9 bases match TRBD2. Unmatched junction bases numbered 8, after V lost 6 bases and J lost 3 bases. This CDR3 has 14 amino acids. CDR1 is DFQATT, CDR2 SNEGSKA, per germline (reference sequence). Here the CDR3 DNA reads TGCAGTGCCAATAGCGGGGGAATTAAAGAGACCCAGTACTTC. Protein sequence: CSANSGGIKETQYF.

This clonotype was counted ten times or more. This chain links TRBV6-2 or TRBV6-3 with TRBJ1-1; D gene unclear. V was pared by 7 bases and J by 6 bases, with 15 bases between. In germline, CDR1 is MNHEY, CDR2 SVGEGT. This CDR3 region has 13 residues. The CDR3 nucleotides are TGTGCCAGCACCCGGCGGGGATTCGCTGAAGCTTTCTTT. Translation: CASTRRGFAEAFF.